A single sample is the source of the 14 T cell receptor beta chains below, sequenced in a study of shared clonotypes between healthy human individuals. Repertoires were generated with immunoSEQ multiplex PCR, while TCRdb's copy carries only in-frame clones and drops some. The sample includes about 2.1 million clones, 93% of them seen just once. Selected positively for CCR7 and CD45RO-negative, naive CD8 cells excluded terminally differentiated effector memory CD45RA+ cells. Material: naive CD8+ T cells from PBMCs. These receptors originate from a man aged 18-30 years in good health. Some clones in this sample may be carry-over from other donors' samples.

CDR3 amino acids: CASSVVSGGNYGYTF. CDR3 nucleotide sequence: TGTGCCAGCAGCGTAGTAAGCGGAGGTAACTATGGCTACACCTTC. The rearrangement links TRBV9 to TRBJ1-2; D is unresolved. This CDR3 spans 15 amino acids. Germline V lookup: CDR1 SGDLS, CDR2 YYNGEE. V lost 0 bases and J 1 base, leaving 10 bases between the germline ends.

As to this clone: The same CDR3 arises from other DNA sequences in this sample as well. CDR3 sequence: CASSQATLNTEAFF. The CDR3 DNA sequence: TGCGCCAGCAGCCAAGCCACCCTGAACACTGAAGCTTTCTTT. The rearrangement uses TRBV4-1 and TRBJ1-1, with D uncertain. V lost 1 base and J lost 0, with 6 bases in between. Germline V CDR1 and CDR2: MGHRA, YSYEKL. This CDR3 has 14 residues.

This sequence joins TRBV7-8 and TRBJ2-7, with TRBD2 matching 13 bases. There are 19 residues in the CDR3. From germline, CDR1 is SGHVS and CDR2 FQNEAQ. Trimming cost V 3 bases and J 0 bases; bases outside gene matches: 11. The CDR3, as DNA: TGTGCCAGCAGCTTTGGACTAGCGGGAGTCTCTGGAAGCTCCTACGAGCAGTACTTC. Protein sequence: CASSFGLAGVSGSSYEQYF.

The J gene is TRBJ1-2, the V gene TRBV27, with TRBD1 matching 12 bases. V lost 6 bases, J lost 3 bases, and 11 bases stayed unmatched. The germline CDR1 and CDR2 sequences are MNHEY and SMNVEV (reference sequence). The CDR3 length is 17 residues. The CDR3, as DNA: TGTGCCAGCAGGACGTCCCGGGACAGGGGGCTGGACTATGGCTACACCTTC. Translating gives CASRTSRDRGLDYGYTF.

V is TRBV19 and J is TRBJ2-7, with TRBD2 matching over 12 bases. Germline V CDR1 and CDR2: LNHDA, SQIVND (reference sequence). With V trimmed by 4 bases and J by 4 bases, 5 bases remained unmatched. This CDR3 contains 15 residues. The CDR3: CASSNLAGGIYEQYF. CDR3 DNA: TGTGCCAGTAGTAACCTAGCGGGAGGGATTTACGAGCAGTACTTC.

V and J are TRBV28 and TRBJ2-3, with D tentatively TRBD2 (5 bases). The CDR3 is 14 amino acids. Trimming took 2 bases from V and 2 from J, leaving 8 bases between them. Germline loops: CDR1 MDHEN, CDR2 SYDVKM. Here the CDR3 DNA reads TGTGCCAGCAGTTTAGGGAGTTCCACAGATACGCAGTATTTT. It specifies CASSLGSSTDTQYF.

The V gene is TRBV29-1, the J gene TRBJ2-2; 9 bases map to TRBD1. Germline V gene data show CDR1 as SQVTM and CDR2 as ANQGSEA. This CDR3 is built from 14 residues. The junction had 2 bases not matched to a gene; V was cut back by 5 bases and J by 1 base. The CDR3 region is CSVRDRVNTGELFF. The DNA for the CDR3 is TGCAGCGTTCGGGACAGGGTGAACACCGGGGAGCTGTTTTTT.

CDR3 in amino acids: CASRSGEGKNIQYF. The CDR3 DNA reads as TGTGCCAGCAGGTCAGGGGAGGGCAAAAACATTCAGTACTTC. V and J are TRBV6-5 and TRBJ2-4, with D perhaps TRBD2 (7 bases). Germline assignment: CDR1 MNHEY and CDR2 SVGAGI. Trimming took off 6 bases at V and 3 bases at J, with 12 bases between the two ends. The CDR3 runs to 14 residues.

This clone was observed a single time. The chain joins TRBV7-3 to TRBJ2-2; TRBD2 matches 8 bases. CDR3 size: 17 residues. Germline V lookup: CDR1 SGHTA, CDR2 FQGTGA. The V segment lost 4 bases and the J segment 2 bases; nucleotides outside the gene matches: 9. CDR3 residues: CASSSDPLAVNTGELFF. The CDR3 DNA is TGTGCCAGCAGCTCAGATCCACTAGCGGTTAACACCGGGGAGCTGTTTTTT.

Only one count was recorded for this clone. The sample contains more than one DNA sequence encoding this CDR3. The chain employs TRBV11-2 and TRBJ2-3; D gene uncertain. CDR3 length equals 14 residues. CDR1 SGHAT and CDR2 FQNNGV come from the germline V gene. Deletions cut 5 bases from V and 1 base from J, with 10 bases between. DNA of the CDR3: TGTGCCAGCAGCCCGTTAGCCCGCACAGATACGCAGTATTTT. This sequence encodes CASSPLARTDTQYF.

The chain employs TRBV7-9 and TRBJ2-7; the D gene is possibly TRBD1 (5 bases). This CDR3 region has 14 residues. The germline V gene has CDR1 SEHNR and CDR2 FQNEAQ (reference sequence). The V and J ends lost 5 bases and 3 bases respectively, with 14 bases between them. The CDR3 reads CASSQHSDSYEQYF. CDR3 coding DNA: TGTGCCAGCAGCCAACACTCAGACAGCTACGAGCAGTACTTC.

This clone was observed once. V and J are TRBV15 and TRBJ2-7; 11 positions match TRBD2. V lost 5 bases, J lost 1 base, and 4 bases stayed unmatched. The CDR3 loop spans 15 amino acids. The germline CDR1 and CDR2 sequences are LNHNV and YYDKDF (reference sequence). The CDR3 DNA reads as TGTGCCACCAGCGTAGCGGGAGGGCCGTCCTACGAGCAGTACTTC. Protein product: CATSVAGGPSYEQYF.

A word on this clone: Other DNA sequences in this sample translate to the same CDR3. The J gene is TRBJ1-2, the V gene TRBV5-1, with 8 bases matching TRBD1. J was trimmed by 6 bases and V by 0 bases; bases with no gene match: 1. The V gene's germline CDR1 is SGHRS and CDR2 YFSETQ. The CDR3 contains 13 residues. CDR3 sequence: CASSLGQGNGYTF. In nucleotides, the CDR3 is TGCGCCAGCAGCTTGGGACAGGGGAATGGCTACACCTTC.

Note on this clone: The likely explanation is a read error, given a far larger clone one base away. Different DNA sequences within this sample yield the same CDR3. This CDR3 reads CASSLDADTQYF. In DNA form, the CDR3 reads TGTGCCAGCAGCTTAGACGCAGATACGCAGTATTTT. This chain uses TRBV7-9 with TRBJ2-3; no definite D call. Trimming stripped 1 base from V and 4 bases from J, with 3 bases between. CDR3 size: 12 residues. Germline V CDR1 and CDR2: SEHNR, FQNEAQ (reference sequence).